Detailed here is one T cell receptor beta chain. The count of this clone is one. What antigen it recognizes has not been identified. No per-base quality is available; no much larger clone lies one base away. Other DNA sequences in the sample encode the same CDR3. The cysteine opens and the phenylalanine closes a CDR3 of 12 amino acids. The only DNA kept is the CDR3, 36 bases in frame from the first base. A distance of 10 bases separates the germline ends of V and J, which lose 10 bases and 1 base respectively. The germline V gene (reference sequence) supplies CDR1 SEHNR and CDR2 FQNEAQ. The source of the sample is a study of long-term antiretroviral therapy in people with HIV (dated by TCRdb to between 2021 and 2024). Broadly, across the study: Collection of the earliest samples took place about a decade ahead of the 2015 WHO recommendation for immediate ART, at a time when ART was typically delayed until CD4 counts fell. No cross-contamination during QIAcube processing was shown when test extractions of a monoclonal T-cell line were performed alongside about 30 polyclonal samples. Among the roughly 30 participants with HIV, eleven were female. A retrospective serial study tested whether changes in peripheral blood TRB repertoire composition and diversity were associated with ART initiation and durable HIV suppression. A total of 192 cryopreserved PBMC samples came from 25 to 35 adults with confirmed HIV infection and were collected serially over a mean of roughly six years (range 1-12). Broad study findings and their caveats: HIV repertoires had narrower CDR3 length ranges than controls, and the network structure suggested an antigen-experienced repertoire that shifted only slightly toward naive after ART. Owing to limited PBMC availability, only the TCR beta chain was sequenced, without alpha chain pairing. Because pre-ART samples had limited cell numbers, unsorted PBMC were profiled rather than sorted CD4+ and CD8+ T cells. Starting ART was linked to a significant rise in TRB diversity, yet even after long-term ART the diversity remained significantly lower than in transplant donor controls. Expanded TRB clones identified before ART initiation dominated the repertoire across all time points, though the dominance fluctuated and decreased in many PLHIV after ART. Samples dated from the mid-2000s to the late 2010s, and the ART regimens used may be less effective than current ones. Inferences about post-ART repertoire changes are limited because no data were available on ART adherence, viral resistance or therapy changes.

Participants were included only if at least one PBMC sample before ART initiation and at least two post-ART samples were available. All participants with HIV were treated in the United States of America. Before DNA extraction, cryopreserved samples containing about 1-10 million PBMC were thawed and washed. At the time of the earliest PBMC sample for each participant with HIV, ages ranged from roughly 20 to 54 years. PBMC samples were contributed by each participant from 1-4 timepoints before ART initiation and 2-8 timepoints after ART initiation, with a median of 7 samples. For every participant, serial HIV viral load, CD4+ T-cell count, ART history and demographic data were obtained. Genomic DNA was extracted from unsorted PBMC with a Qiagen kit on a QIAcube, processed in batches of 12 samples. The immunoSEQ hsTCRB v3.0 assay was used at survey level resolution to sequence the TRB variable region. The targeted TRB sequencing depth was about 40,000-50,000 T-cell genomes per sample. An Illumina MiSeq with a v3 150-cycle kit was used to sequence the pooled TRB libraries. Turning to the authors' computational methods: Repertoire analysis ran in R within a reproducible Nextflow workflow covering QC, data transformation and analysis. Custom analyses were implemented in LymphoSeq2, an R package for AIRR-Seq data exploration. A few samples yielding fewer than 5000 total TRB sequences were excluded, leaving more than 150 analyzed HIV repertoires. Among the approximately 190 retained HIV repertoires, some 60 were collected before ART initiation and under 150 after ART initiation. Each repertoire was downsampled to 5000 TRB nucleotide sequences, and summary statistics were averaged across 100 downsampling iterations. The analysis kept only TRB sequences whose CDR3 regions were at least seven amino acids long. Diversity was assessed using a clonality score derived from Shannon entropy and using the Gini coefficient. In the repertoire networks, any two of the top 5000 CDR3 amino acid sequences were linked whenever the two sequences differed by an edit distance of one. For TRB CDR3 amino acid sequences, GLIPH2 was used to predict antigen specificity groups and MHC restriction. To flag known CMV, EBV, HIV or tissue antigen associations, CDR3 amino acid sequences were matched against VDJdb and McPAS-TCR. Pre-ART, post-ART and control groups were compared with Wilcoxon signed-rank tests and Holm-Bonferroni correction. This is the immuneACCESS table as TCRdb keeps it, with only in-frame sequences that have V and J called. A part of the clones is gone; compared with another copy, unresolved V genes explain less than half, and the rest is unexplained. Clone size and the V and J calls come from that table; the DNA yielded D and trimming. This sample holds about 18,000 clones; about four fifths were observed only once. The ten largest make up roughly 13% of the sample.

The chain employs TRBV7-9 and TRBJ1-2; the D gene is not confidently resolved. The origin of this receptor is a woman in her forties or fifties with HIV. The material sequenced was unsorted PBMCs, taken 0.3 years after starting antiretroviral therapy. The nucleotides are TGTGCCAACGACCGGATTAACTATGGCTACACCTTC. It encodes CANDRINYGYTF.